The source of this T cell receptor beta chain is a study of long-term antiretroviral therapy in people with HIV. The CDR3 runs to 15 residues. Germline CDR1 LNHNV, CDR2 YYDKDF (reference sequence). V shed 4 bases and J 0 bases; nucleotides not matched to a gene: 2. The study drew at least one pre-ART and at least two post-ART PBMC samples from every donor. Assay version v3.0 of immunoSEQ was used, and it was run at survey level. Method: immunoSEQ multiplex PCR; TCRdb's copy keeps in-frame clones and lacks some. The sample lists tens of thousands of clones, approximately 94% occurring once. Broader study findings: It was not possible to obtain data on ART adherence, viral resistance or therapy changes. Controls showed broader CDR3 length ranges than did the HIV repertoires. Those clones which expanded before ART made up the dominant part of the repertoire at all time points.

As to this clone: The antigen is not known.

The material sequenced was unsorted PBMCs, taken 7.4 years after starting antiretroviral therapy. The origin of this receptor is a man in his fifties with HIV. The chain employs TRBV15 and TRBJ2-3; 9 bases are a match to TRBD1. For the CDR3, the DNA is TGTGCCACCAGCAAAGACAGGGGGAGCACAGATACGCAGTATTTT. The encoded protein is CATSKDRGSTDTQYF.